This T cell receptor beta chain was recorded in a study of radiation and T cells in renal cell carcinoma. The time point here: blood 2 weeks post-SBRT. This sample's treatment: 15 Gy SBRT to primary tumor, nephrectomy 4 weeks later. The CDR3 runs to 16 residues. Trimming cost V 2 bases and J 8 bases, with 22 bases left between them. Germline V gene data show CDR1 as SGHRS and CDR2 as YFSETQ. Produced via immunoSEQ multiplex PCR; TCRdb's table is partial and in-frame only. Among 100,000 to 150,000 clones listed, 81% were seen once. The sequence came from a man in his fifties with renal cell carcinoma. This chain links TRBV5-1 with TRBJ1-1; TRBD1 might be the D (6 bases). The specimen comprised blood, sampled from a patient whose treatment included radiotherapy and nephrectomy. CDR3 nucleotides: TGCGCCAGCAGCTTCCAAAAATTACACCACAGGGACGAAGCTTTCTTT. Translated, it gives CASSFQKLHHRDEAFF. The variable domain in full, completed from reference TRBV5-1 and TRBJ1-1, reads KAGVTQTPRYLIKTRGQQVTLSCSPISGHRSVSWYQQTPGQGLQFLFEYFSETQRNKGNFPGRFSGRQFSNSRSEMNVSTLELGDSALYLCASSFQKLHHRDEAFFGQGTRLTVV.